This paragraph reports one T cell receptor beta chain. Its antigen is as yet unknown. This specimen comes from a study of post-analysis software for immune sequencing data. Study-level findings and limits: Patients had higher frequencies than controls of about five TRBV segments, including TRBV5-6, TRBV5-1 and TRBV20-1.

Carried by the TCR beta cDNA libraries were unique molecular identifiers. TCRdb fed the PCR reads into MiXCR, producing one record per CDR3 protein. The data hold hundreds of thousands of distinct CDR3 sequences, with 53% observed a single time. V gave up 0 bases and J gave up 5 bases, with 9 bases separating them. Germline V gives CDR1 SGHRS, CDR2 YFSETQ. There are 13 residues in the CDR3. This TCR was sampled from a girl between 5 and 17 years old with multiple sclerosis. The gene calls are TRBV5-1 and TRBJ2-7; D unclear. Sequencing was performed on blood. CDR3 DNA: TGCGCCAGCAGCTTGGGATGGACGGACGAGCAGTACTTC. It yields the protein CASSLGWTDEQYF.